Listed below are T cell receptor beta chains from one sample, sequenced in a study of cytomegalovirus exposure and HLA in healthy donors. Clones were sequenced by immunoSEQ multiplex PCR, and TCRdb holds only the in-frame ones, with some missing. The data contain 150,000 or so clones, 82% of them singletons. Material for sequencing was PBMCs. The receptors originated from a man younger than 40 in good health and CMV-seropositive. Each CDR3 is given with its conserved first and last residue. The D gene is left open where the match is weak. Only part of the rows carry a size: once, few, many, or a class if the clone is expanded.

j_call d_call clone_size v_call cdr3_aa cdr3_nt
TRBJ2-1 TRBD1 . TRBV14 CASSQMTGSSYNEQFF TGTGCCAGCAGCCAAATGACAGGGAGCTCCTACAATGAGCAGTTCTTC
TRBJ2-5 TRBD2 . TRBV6-5 CASRESGASAGEQYF TGTGCCAGCAGGGAAAGCGGGGCTTCCGCGGGGGAGCAGTACTTC
TRBJ1-1 . . TRBV7-9 CSSSLGAYTEAFF TGTTCCAGCAGCTTAGGGGCCTACACTGAAGCTTTCTTT
TRBJ1-2 TRBD1 . TRBV11-2 CASSLSPGQGAHTF TGTGCCAGCAGCTTATCCCCGGGACAGGGGGCCCACACCTTC
TRBJ1-1 . . TRBV28 CASSLGGWTEAFF TGTGCCAGCAGTTTGGGGGGATGGACTGAAGCTTTCTTT
TRBJ2-2 TRBD2 few TRBV29-1 CSVAVIGGAGELFF TGCAGCGTTGCAGTCATCGGGGGGGCCGGGGAGCTGTTTTTT
TRBJ1-2 . . TRBV6-5 CASYGGMGYTF TGTGCCAGCTACGGGGGTATGGGCTACACCTTC
TRBJ2-3 . . TRBV27 CASSRKGADTQYF TGTGCCAGCAGTCGAAAAGGGGCAGATACGCAGTATTTT
TRBJ1-4 . . TRBV7-9 CASSLGGGTNEKLFF TGTGCCAGCAGCTTAGGGGGGGGCACTAATGAAAAACTGTTTTTT
TRBJ2-7 TRBD1 . TRBV29-1 CSVETAGQGSSYEQYF TGCAGCGTTGAAACGGCCGGACAGGGGAGCTCCTACGAGCAGTACTTC
TRBJ2-3 TRBD2 . TRBV7-2 CASRLAADTQYF TGTGCCAGTCGACTAGCGGCAGATACGCAGTATTTT
TRBJ2-7 . . TRBV28 CASSGAGGDYEQYF TGTGCCAGCAGTGGGGCGGGCGGGGACTACGAGCAGTACTTC
TRBJ2-1 TRBD2 . TRBV5-1 CASEPSSGAYNEQFF TGCGCCAGTGAGCCGAGTAGCGGGGCTTACAATGAGCAGTTCTTC
TRBJ2-7 TRBD1 once TRBV5-5 CASSKGTVYTYEQYF TGTGCCAGCAGTAAGGGGACAGTATATACCTACGAGCAGTACTTC
TRBJ1-5 . . TRBV19 CASSISTGWRNQPQHF TGTGCCAGTAGTATATCGACAGGATGGCGCAATCAGCCCCAGCATTTT
TRBJ2-1 . . TRBV7-9 CASSPPGADEQFF TGTGCCAGCAGCCCCCCAGGGGCGGATGAGCAGTTCTTC
TRBJ1-6 TRBD1 . TRBV6-5 CASSPDRARGSPLHF TGTGCCAGCAGTCCCGACAGGGCGAGGGGTTCACCCCTCCACTTT
TRBJ1-5 . . TRBV28 CASSPSTGSQPQHF TGTGCCAGCAGTCCTAGTACAGGGAGTCAGCCCCAGCATTTT
TRBJ2-2 . . TRBV27 CASSSARDTGELFF TGTGCCAGCAGTTCAGCCAGGGACACCGGGGAGCTGTTTTTT
TRBJ1-1 . few TRBV29-1 CSVVRGAGNTEAFF TGCAGCGTTGTCCGGGGAGCGGGGAACACTGAAGCTTTCTTT
TRBJ2-3 TRBD2 . TRBV30 CAWSVERTSGTTDTQYF TGTGCCTGGAGTGTAGAGCGGACTAGCGGGACCACAGATACGCAGTATTTT
TRBJ2-6 TRBD1 . TRBV25-1 CASSSGQGSPGANVLTF TGTGCCAGCAGTTCAGGACAGGGTTCCCCTGGGGCCAACGTCCTGACTTTC
TRBJ2-7 . . TRBV25-1 CASSEPGASAYEQYF TGTGCCAGCAGTGAACCGGGAGCGTCCGCCTACGAGCAGTACTTC
TRBJ2-3 . . TRBV7-6 CASRLRGTPTDTQYF TGTGCCAGCAGGTTACGGGGGACCCCCACAGATACGCAGTATTTT
TRBJ1-5 . . TRBV6-5 CASRPGRGGNQPQHF TGTGCCAGCAGACCTGGACGGGGAGGTAATCAGCCCCAGCATTTT
TRBJ2-2 TRBD1 . TRBV7-2 CASSSWTGGELFF TGTGCCAGCAGCTCTTGGACAGGCGGGGAGCTGTTTTTT
TRBJ1-1 . . TRBV7-2 CASSLPHDRIAFF TGTGCCAGCAGCTTACCCCACGACAGGATAGCTTTCTTT
TRBJ1-1 . . TRBV28 CASCSGAQGPEAFF TGTGCCAGCTGTTCCGGGGCCCAGGGGCCTGAAGCTTTCTTT